Listed here are 27 T cell receptor beta chains from one sample, sequenced in a study of human T cells and chemical hapten exposure. TCRdb independently ran MiXCR on the RACE reads; one entry per CDR3 protein. This table holds 80,000 to 95,000 distinct CDR3 sequences, around 10% found once. Time point specified: patch test 1, 2 weeks after DPC sensitization. Specified treatment: therapeutic diphenylcyclopropenone sensitization with weekly scalp DPC. Sequenced here: whole blood, sampled in connection with sensitization to the hapten diphenylcyclopropenone (DPC). Receptors originate from a woman aged 45-60 years with alopecia areata. Some clones in this sample may be carry-over from other donors' samples.

This clonotype was counted many times. The gene calls are TRBV5-5 and TRBJ1-5; weak D call: TRBD1 (5 bases). Germline CDR1 reads SGHKS; CDR2 reads YYEKEE (reference sequence). V dropped 4 bases and J dropped 6 bases, with 11 bases sitting between them. The CDR3 spans 13 residues. CDR3 nucleotide sequence: TGTGCCAGCAGCCCCAGGGCATTTCAGCCCCAGCATTTT. Translation: CASSPRAFQPQHF.

This clonotype was recorded many times. V is TRBV10-3 and J is TRBJ1-1; 9 bases map to TRBD1. The CDR3 sequence is 14 residues long. Germline V gene lookup returns CDR1 ENHRY and CDR2 SYGVKD. V lost 6 bases, J lost 4 bases, and 6 bases stayed unmatched. The CDR3 coding sequence is TGTGCCATCAGCCTGGGACAGGGTGTCACTGAAGCTTTCTTT. Protein product: CAISLGQGVTEAFF.

The DNA for the CDR3 is TGTGCCAGCAGCTTAAAGTACACAGATACGCAGTATTTT. It translates to CASSLKYTDTQYF. V is TRBV7-2 and J is TRBJ2-3; D not resolved. V shed 2 bases and J shed 2 bases, with 5 bases lying between them. In germline, CDR1 is SGHTA, CDR2 FQGNSA. The CDR3 spans 13 residues.

The rearrangement joins TRBV2 to TRBJ1-1; the match to TRBD1 covers 9 bases. This CDR3 spans 15 amino acids. V lost 4 bases and J lost 4; bases outside the gene matches: 7. CDR1 is SNHLY and CDR2 is FYNNEI in the germline V gene. The CDR3 nucleotides are TGTGCCAGCAGTGGCTTCCGGACAGGGGCCACTGAAGCTTTCTTT. Residues: CASSGFRTGATEAFF.

This clonotype appeared many times. V usage is TRBV6-2 or TRBV6-3 and J usage is TRBJ1-1; no clear D gene. Germline-derived CDR1 and CDR2 are MNHEY and SVGEGT. CDR3 length: 13 amino acids. Trimming removed 5 bases from V and 8 bases from J, with 15 bases in between. The CDR3 spells CASSQDRVREAFF. CDR3 in DNA: TGTGCCAGCAGTCAAGACCGCGTTAGGGAAGCTTTCTTT.

This clonotype has just a few counts. V gene TRBV6-2 or TRBV6-3 combines with J gene TRBJ2-7, with 9 bases identical to TRBD1. The germline V gene has CDR1 MNHEY and CDR2 SVGEGT. V dropped 5 bases and J dropped 4; count of bases not matched to a gene: 9. The CDR3 length is 15 residues. In DNA, the CDR3 is TGTGCCAGCAGTCGTCCGGGACAGGGTTCGTACGAGCAGTACTTC. Protein sequence: CASSRPGQGSYEQYF.

V usage is TRBV3-1 and J usage is TRBJ1-1, with D uncertain. The CDR3 length is 15 residues. Germline V CDR1 and CDR2: LGHDT, YNNKEL (reference sequence). V dropped 3 bases and J dropped 3 bases, with 14 bases sitting between them. DNA of the CDR3: TGTGCCAGCAGCCACCACGGGGTCGGGGACACTGAAGCTTTCTTT. The encoded protein is CASSHHGVGDTEAFF.

This clonotype was found many times. The genes are TRBV6-2 or TRBV6-3 and TRBJ2-1; 10 bases agree with TRBD2. V dropped 6 bases and J dropped 4; count of bases not matched to a gene: 6. This CDR3 comprises 15 residues. Germline CDR1 MNHEY, CDR2 SVGEGT. The CDR3 nucleotides are TGTGCCAGCAGGATTAGCGGGGGGCAGTACAATGAGCAGTTCTTC. Translation gives CASRISGGQYNEQFF.

This clonotype was counted only a few times. The chain links TRBV6-2 or TRBV6-3 to TRBJ2-7; 9 bases agree with TRBD1. The J segment lost 6 bases and the V segment lost 5 bases, leaving 5 bases of the junction unmatched. This CDR3 contains 13 residues. Germline CDR1 and CDR2: MNHEY and SVGEGT. CDR3 residues: CASSIRDRVEQYF. DNA of the CDR3: TGTGCCAGCAGTATCCGGGACAGGGTCGAGCAGTACTTC.

This clonotype was detected ten times or more. The chain couples TRBV20-1 to TRBJ2-1, with TRBD2 identical over 8 bases. Trimming at V came to 0 bases and at J to 2 bases, leaving 6 bases not matched to a gene. The CDR3 consists of 16 residues. The germline V gene encodes CDR1 DFQATT and CDR2 SNEGSKA (reference sequence). The CDR3, as DNA: TGCAGTGCTAGAGATCCCAGCGGGGGCCCCTACAATGAGCAGTTCTTC. Translating gives CSARDPSGGPYNEQFF.

This clonotype was picked up many times. The chain carries TRBV12-3 or TRBV12-4 and TRBJ1-1; maybe TRBD1 (6 bases). Trimming took 7 bases from V and 8 from J, leaving 14 bases between them. This CDR3 comprises 12 residues. In nucleotides, the CDR3 is TGTGCCAGCACCCTTAGGGGGGCGGAAGCTTTCTTT. This gives the protein CASTLRGAEAFF.

This clonotype was seen a few times. J is TRBJ2-6 and V is TRBV7-3, with D perhaps TRBD2 (6 bases). CDR1 and CDR2 from the germline V gene are SGHTA and FQGTGA. Deletions cut 3 bases from V and 0 bases from J, with 12 bases between. The CDR3 spans 17 residues. CDR3 sequence reads: CASSLAGLISGANVLTF. Here the CDR3 DNA reads TGTGCCAGCAGCTTGGCGGGACTCATCTCTGGGGCCAACGTCCTGACTTTC. The full variable domain, rest sourced from reference TRBV7-3 and TRBJ2-6, is GAGVSQTPSNKVTEKGKYVELRCDPISGHTALYWYRQSLGQGPEFLIYFQGTGAADDSGLPNDRFFAVRPEGSVSTLKIQRTERGDSAVYLCASSLAGLISGANVLTFGAGSRLTVL.

This clonotype occurred many times. This chain connects TRBV7-9 to TRBJ2-3, with unresolved D. The CDR3 runs to 14 residues. With 2 bases removed from V and 1 base from J, the gap between germline ends came to 7 bases. Germline assignment: CDR1 SEHNR and CDR2 FQNEAQ (reference sequence). CDR3 bases: TGTGCCAGCAGCTTATCGGATGGCACAGATACGCAGTATTTT. Its translation: CASSLSDGTDTQYF.

This clonotype has just a few counts. The chain recombines TRBV5-5 with TRBJ1-1; D remains ambiguous. The CDR3 length is 14 residues. CDR1 is SGHKS, CDR2 YYEKEE, per germline (reference sequence). V lost 1 base to trimming and J lost 1 base, with 8 bases between them. In DNA form, the CDR3 reads TGTGCCAGCAGCTTGTCTAGCTCGAACACTGAAGCTTTCTTT. As protein: CASSLSSSNTEAFF.

The CDR3 reads CASRTGFRNSPLHF. CDR3 coding DNA: TGTGCCAGCAGGACAGGGTTTCGTAATTCACCCCTCCACTTT. The chain links TRBV28 to TRBJ1-6, with 7 bases fitting TRBD1. Trimming at V came to 6 bases and at J to 6 bases, leaving 5 bases not matched to a gene. The CDR3 covers 14 residues. The germline V gene encodes CDR1 MDHEN and CDR2 SYDVKM.

This clonotype was detected a few times. This chain joins TRBV11-2 and TRBJ2-7, with D perhaps TRBD2 (6 bases). CDR1 is SGHAT and CDR2 is FQNNGV in the germline V gene. The CDR3 contains 12 residues. V lost 7 bases and J 5 bases, leaving 12 bases between the germline ends. The CDR3 region is CASTRGGNEQYF. The CDR3, as DNA: TGTGCCAGCACTAGGGGAGGTAACGAGCAGTACTTC.

This clonotype occurred many times. This chain links TRBV29-1 with TRBJ1-2, with a tentative D call TRBD1 (6 bases). V shed 6 bases and J shed 4 bases, with 21 bases lying between them. In germline, CDR1 is SQVTM, CDR2 ANQGSEA. The CDR3 contains 15 residues. This CDR3 is CSVNVLGAFGYGYTF. The CDR3 DNA sequence: TGCAGCGTCAATGTACTGGGGGCGTTTGGCTATGGCTACACCTTC.

This clonotype was found many times. The V gene is TRBV5-1, the J gene TRBJ2-1; no reliable D call. Germline-derived CDR1 and CDR2 are SGHRS and YFSETQ. V lost 0 bases and J 9 bases, leaving 16 bases between the germline ends. The CDR3 extends over 15 amino acids. CDR3 sequence: CASSLAEQNWSEQFF. The CDR3 DNA is TGCGCCAGCAGCTTGGCCGAACAGAATTGGAGTGAGCAGTTCTTC.

Ten or more counts support this clonotype. This rearrangement joins TRBV7-2 to TRBJ1-2; perhaps TRBD1 as D (6 bases). Germline V gives CDR1 SGHTA, CDR2 FQGNSA. The CDR3 consists of 15 residues. V was cut by 0 bases and J by 7 bases, with 15 bases left in between. The CDR3 loop reads CASSLALDSLGGYTF. DNA for the CDR3: TGTGCCAGCAGCTTAGCCCTGGACAGCCTTGGTGGCTACACCTTC.

The sample holds many counts of this clonotype. The chain is built from TRBV7-2 and TRBJ1-4; weak D call: TRBD1 (5 bases). Looked up from germline, CDR1 is SGHTA and CDR2 is FQGNSA. The CDR3 has 15 residues. V was clipped by 7 bases and J by 7 bases, with 19 bases between them. The DNA of the CDR3 is TGTGCCAGCACCCACCAGGGCAGGGTCGGTGAAAAACTGTTTTTT. Protein product: CASTHQGRVGEKLFF.

In this sample, this clonotype turned up a few times. V and J are TRBV20-1 and TRBJ1-2; TRBD1 agrees at 7 bases. J lost 4 bases, V lost 4 bases, and 9 bases had no gene match. This CDR3 is built from 14 residues. Germline loops: CDR1 DFQATT, CDR2 SNEGSKA (reference sequence). This chain's CDR3 is CSAKQGGAVYGYTF. CDR3 nucleotide sequence: TGCAGTGCTAAGCAAGGGGGCGCAGTCTATGGCTACACCTTC.

This clonotype has just a few counts. This chain connects TRBV3-1 to TRBJ1-4; 9 bases align to TRBD1. Trimming removed 4 bases from V and 7 bases from J; junction bases left unmatched: 7. This CDR3 has 15 residues. Germline V CDR1 and CDR2: LGHDT, YNNKEL (reference sequence). Here the CDR3 reads CASSLQGAAGEKLFF. In DNA form, the CDR3 reads TGTGCCAGCAGCCTACAGGGGGCCGCAGGTGAAAAACTGTTTTTT.

This chain connects TRBV20-1 to TRBJ2-7; TRBD1 matches 11 bases. Germline V CDR1 and CDR2: DFQATT, SNEGSKA (reference sequence). The CDR3 extends over 14 amino acids. The V and J ends lost 5 bases and 1 base, in that order; junction bases with no gene match: 4. The CDR3 is CSAPGQGASYEQYF. CDR3 nucleotide sequence: TGCAGTGCTCCCGGACAGGGGGCATCCTACGAGCAGTACTTC.

The CDR3 nucleotides read TGTGCCAGCAGCCATATTAACAGACCCTACGAGCAGTACTTC. It yields the protein CASSHINRPYEQYF. The rearrangement links TRBV3-1 to TRBJ2-7; the D is unclear. CDR3 length: 14 amino acids. CDR1 and CDR2 (germline): LGHDT, YNNKEL (reference sequence). The ends were cut back, 3 bases at V and 2 bases at J, with 11 bases in the middle.

The table lists this clonotype with many counts. In DNA, the CDR3 is TGTGCCAGCCGGGGTGGTAATGGCAATCAGCCCCAGCATTTT. Encoded protein: CASRGGNGNQPQHF. The chain combines TRBV6-2 or TRBV6-3 with TRBJ1-5; D remains unclear. Germline V lookup: CDR1 MNHEY, CDR2 SVGEGT. There are 14 residues in the CDR3. V lost 8 bases, J lost 2 bases, and 13 bases lay in between.

The chain uses TRBV15 and TRBJ2-2; D is possibly TRBD2 (5 bases). Germline values: CDR1 LNHNV, CDR2 YYDKDF (reference sequence). The CDR3 has 15 residues. Trimming cost V 0 bases and J 6 bases, with 11 bases left between them. CDR3 region: CATSRDYSDPGELFF. CDR3 nucleotide sequence: TGTGCCACCAGCAGAGATTATAGCGACCCCGGGGAGCTGTTTTTT. The whole variable domain, remainder taken from reference TRBV15 and TRBJ2-2, is DAMVIQNPRYQVTQFGKPVTLSCSQTLNHNVMYWYQQKSSQAPKLLFHYYDKDFNNEADTPDNFQSRRPNTSFCFLDIRSPGLGDTAMYLCATSRDYSDPGELFFGEGSRLTVL.

The sample holds many counts of this clonotype. This chain links TRBV29-1 with TRBJ2-7, with D possibly TRBD1 on 5 matching bases. The CDR3 has 11 amino acids. Germline V gene data show CDR1 as SQVTM and CDR2 as ANQGSEA. V was clipped by 6 bases and J by 10 bases, with 16 bases between them. The CDR3 loop reads CSVHNQGGQYF. The CDR3 region has the DNA TGCAGCGTGCACAATCAGGGCGGCCAGTACTTC.